Following are 14 T cell receptor beta chains from one sample sequenced in a study of CDR3 diversity in severe acne (dated by TCRdb to between 2019 and 2020). The library was prepared using PCR. The instrument given in TCRdb is Illumina HiSeq 2000. TCRdb trimmed the raw reads at Q25, called clones with MiXCR and kept productive beta chains. Rows with a matching CDR3 protein are joined into one entry that keeps the most common DNA and genes. The table for this sample lists more than 70,000 distinct CDR3 sequences; about half of them were counted only once. Together, the top ten hold about 9.5% of the sample. Material: blood. Receptor source: a male donor in good health, serving as a control.

This clonotype was observed a handful of times. The chain links TRBV24-1 to TRBJ1-5; 9 nucleotides line up with TRBD1. Per the germline V gene, CDR1 is KGHDR and CDR2 is SFDVKD. V lost 3 bases and J lost 5; bases outside the gene matches: 7. The CDR3 runs to 16 residues. CDR3: CATSDRGRDRDQPQHF. The CDR3 DNA reads TGTGCCACCAGTGATCGGGGACGGGACAGGGATCAGCCCCAGCATTTT.

This clonotype showed up many times. The chain joins TRBV5-1 to TRBJ2-7; D perhaps matches TRBD1 (5 bases). The V end was cut by 0 bases, the J end by 0 bases, with 7 bases between. The CDR3 has 14 amino acids. Germline CDR1 SGHRS, CDR2 YFSETQ. CDR3 region: CASSLGQSSYEQYF. The DNA for the CDR3 is TGCGCCAGCAGCTTGGGACAGAGCTCCTACGAGCAGTACTTC.

This clonotype was found a few times. CDR3 DNA: TGTGCCAGCAGTGAAGGGCCGGCATATGGCTACACCTTC. Its translation is CASSEGPAYGYTF. The chain employs TRBV6-1 and TRBJ1-2; D gene ambiguous. Trimming took 1 base from V and 5 from J, leaving 8 bases between them. The CDR3 runs 13 residues. Germline lookup yields CDR1 MNHNS and CDR2 SASEGT.

As concerns this clonotype: One end of the junction does not line up with germline, which may come from a read error. This chain uses TRBV5-1 with TRBJ2-7; D ambiguous. The CDR3 loop spans 13 amino acids. CDR1 SGHRS and CDR2 YFSETQ come from the germline V gene. Written as DNA, the CDR3 is TGTGCCAGCAGCTTACAAGGGCGATACGAGCAGTACTTC. This encodes CASSLQGRYEQYF.

The chain joins TRBV19 to TRBJ2-7; 7 positions agree with TRBD1. CDR3 length: 15 residues. CDR1 LNHDA and CDR2 SQIVND come from the germline V gene (reference sequence). The ends lost 5 bases at V and 0 bases at J; junction bases unmatched: 7. This chain's CDR3 is CASSVSGTVSYEQYF. Here the CDR3 DNA reads TGTGCCAGTAGTGTCTCCGGGACAGTCTCCTACGAGCAGTACTTC.

This clonotype has at least ten counts. The gene calls are TRBV6-6 and TRBJ1-3, with unresolved D. Per germline, CDR1 MNHNY and CDR2 SVGAGI (reference sequence). V was trimmed by 11 bases and J by 4 bases, leaving 6 bases between them. CDR3 length equals 10 residues. CDR3 coding DNA: TGTGCCTCTTTCGGAAACACCATATATTTT. Translated, it gives CASFGNTIYF.

V and J are TRBV5-1 and TRBJ1-5, with D unclear. V gave up 6 bases and J gave up 14 bases, with 24 bases separating them. Germline CDR1 reads SGHRS; CDR2 reads YFSETQ. The CDR3 contains 14 residues. Written as DNA, the CDR3 is TGCGCCAGCACAAAGCTAGCGGGAGAGGCCTACGAGCATTTT. Its protein product is CASTKLAGEAYEHF.

This chain joins TRBV7-3 and TRBJ1-6, with 10 bases matching TRBD1. Germline V gene data show CDR1 as SGHTA and CDR2 as FQGTGA. The CDR3 has 16 residues. With 2 bases clipped from V and 8 bases from J, the junction kept 6 bases outside the gene matches. The CDR3 region has the DNA TGTGCCAGCAGCTTAGGGTCCGGGACAGGGGATTCACCCCTCCACTTT. This sequence encodes CASSLGSGTGDSPLHF.

This clonotype was detected many times. CDR3 in amino acids: CASSLHKDRVSFF. The CDR3 DNA follows: TGTGCCAGCAGCTTACACAAGGACAGGGTGTCTTTCTTT. The chain combines TRBV7-3 with TRBJ1-1, with TRBD1 identical over 8 bases. The trim removed 2 bases at V and 12 bases at J, leaving 8 bases unmatched. Germline V lookup: CDR1 SGHTA, CDR2 FQGTGA. CDR3 size: 13 residues.

With respect to this clonotype: Since no conserved phenylalanine or tryptophan closes the CDR3, a read error is the likely cause. The chain joins TRBV20-1 to TRBJ1-2; no clear D. V lost 5 bases, J lost 6 bases, and 16 bases lay in between. Germline CDR1 and CDR2: DFQATT and SNEGSKA (reference sequence). The CDR3 is made up of 13 amino acids. The DNA for the CDR3 is TGCAGTGCTCCCTCAGTCTTCGCTAATGGCTACACCTCC. Translated: CSAPSVFANGYTS.

The chain has TRBV7-2 and TRBJ2-2, with 9 bases that match TRBD1. Germline V CDR1 and CDR2: SGHTA, FQGNSA. V lost 3 bases and J lost 5; bases outside the gene matches: 4. The CDR3 runs 15 residues. DNA for the CDR3: TGTGCCAGCAGCTTGCTACAGGGGGCGACCGGGGAGCTGTTTTTT. Its translation: CASSLLQGATGELFF.

V usage is TRBV12-3 or TRBV12-4 and J usage is TRBJ2-7, with 8 bases that match TRBD1. V lost 7 bases, J lost 3 bases, and 8 bases stayed unmatched. The CDR3 has 14 residues. DNA of the CDR3: TGTGCCAGCACCCTGCAGGGGGCCATCTACGAGCAGTACTTC. As protein: CASTLQGAIYEQYF.

V is TRBV10-2 and J is TRBJ2-7, with no clear D. Trimming took 6 bases from V and 7 from J, leaving 10 bases between them. The CDR3 has 11 residues. Germline CDR1 and CDR2: WSHSY and SAAADI. CDR3 nucleotide sequence: TGCGCCAGCAGCCCCCCCCGGGAGCAGTACTTC. Amino acid sequence: CASSPPREQYF.

This clonotype was recorded at least ten times. V gene TRBV7-2 combines with J gene TRBJ2-7; 9 nucleotides line up with TRBD1. CDR1 and CDR2 from the germline V gene are SGHTA and FQGNSA. The CDR3 is 15 amino acids. V shed 4 bases, J shed 4 bases, and the junction held 8 bases outside the gene matches. The CDR3 reads CASSSLGTGSYEQYF. CDR3 DNA sequence: TGTGCCAGCAGCTCCCTCGGGACAGGGTCGTACGAGCAGTACTTC.